These 10 T cell receptor beta chains were all obtained from the same sample, sequenced in a study of T cell repertoires in ileal Crohn's disease. Generated by immunoSEQ multiplex PCR, the TCRdb table keeps only in-frame clones and is missing some. The table includes about 12,000 clones, roughly four fifths detected once. The material sequenced was ileal tissue. The origin of the receptors is an adult with Crohn's disease.

This chain links TRBV7-8 with TRBJ1-5; 9 bases line up with TRBD1. Germline-derived CDR1 and CDR2 are SGHVS and FQNEAQ. There are 16 residues in the CDR3. Trimming at V came to 4 bases and at J to 8 bases, leaving 12 bases not matched to a gene. Here the CDR3 DNA reads TGTGCCAGCAGCTCGATGGGGGGACAGGGCTGGGAGCCCCAGCATTTT. This translates into CASSSMGGQGWEPQHF.

The V gene is TRBV5-4, the J gene TRBJ2-3; 8 nucleotides agree with TRBD1. Germline CDR1 reads SGHNT; CDR2 reads YYREEE (reference sequence). This CDR3 contains 14 residues. Trimming removed 4 bases from V and 5 bases from J; junction bases left unmatched: 6. CDR3 residues: CASSRGQGEDTQYF. In DNA form, the CDR3 reads TGTGCCAGCAGCCGAGGACAGGGCGAAGATACGCAGTATTTT.

The V gene is TRBV2, the J gene TRBJ1-6; no reliable D call. Germline CDR1 and CDR2: SNHLY and FYNNEI. V lost 4 bases to trimming and J lost 9 bases, with 10 bases between them. This CDR3 is built from 13 residues. This CDR3 reads CASSAAAFSPLHF. For the CDR3, the DNA is TGTGCCAGCAGTGCCGCGGCTTTTTCACCCCTCCACTTT.

V is TRBV9 and J is TRBJ1-3, with no clear D. CDR1 is SGDLS and CDR2 is YYNGEE in the germline V gene. Trimming took 4 bases from V and 2 from J, leaving 10 bases between them. This CDR3 contains 14 residues. The CDR3 region has the DNA TGTGCCAGCAGCCCCCGGGGTGCTGGAAACACCATATATTTT. Residues: CASSPRGAGNTIYF.

Written as DNA, the CDR3 is TGCGCCAGCAGGCCTAGGGAGCGGATATACAATGAGCAGTTCTTC. It codes for CASRPRERIYNEQFF. The gene calls are TRBV5-1 and TRBJ2-1, with D possibly being TRBD2 (5 bases). This CDR3 is 15 amino acids long. Germline-derived CDR1 and CDR2 are SGHRS and YFSETQ. V lost 5 bases and J lost 4, with 16 bases in between. Drawing the rest from reference TRBV5-1 and TRBJ2-1, the complete variable domain is KAGVTQTPRYLIKTRGQQVTLSCSPISGHRSVSWYQQTPGQGLQFLFEYFSETQRNKGNFPGRFSGRQFSNSRSEMNVSTLELGDSALYLCASRPRERIYNEQFFGPGTRLTVL.

By share, this clone ranks as large. Other DNA sequences in this specimen translate into the identical CDR3. V usage is TRBV4-1 and J usage is TRBJ1-6; perhaps TRBD1 as D (5 bases). Germline CDR1 is MGHRA and CDR2 is YSYEKL. V dropped 1 base and J dropped 5 bases, with 12 bases sitting between them. This CDR3 is built from 16 residues. In nucleotides, the CDR3 is TGCGCCAGCAGCCAAGCCGGGGGAAAGAATAATTCACCCCTCCACTTT. This sequence encodes CASSQAGGKNNSPLHF.

This chain joins TRBV27 and TRBJ1-3; tentatively, D is TRBD1 (6 bases). Germline V gives CDR1 MNHEY, CDR2 SMNVEV (reference sequence). The CDR3 loop spans 15 amino acids. V lost 5 bases, J lost 4 bases, and 15 bases lay in between. In nucleotides, the CDR3 is TGTGCCAGCAGTCCCGCCAGGGGAGGGGGAAACACCATATATTTT. It translates to CASSPARGGGNTIYF.

The chain combines TRBV4-2 with TRBJ1-4; no definite D call. This CDR3 contains 15 residues. Germline assignment: CDR1 LGHNA and CDR2 YNFKEQ. V was clipped by 3 bases and J by 7 bases, with 15 bases between them. Here the CDR3 reads CASSHPEARGEKLFF. The DNA for the CDR3 is TGTGCCAGCAGCCACCCGGAGGCTAGAGGTGAAAAACTGTTTTTT.

This clone showed up just once. The J gene is TRBJ1-2, the V gene TRBV7-9; no definite D call. V dropped 2 bases and J dropped 3 bases, with 10 bases sitting between them. This CDR3 is 14 amino acids long. The V gene's germline CDR1 is SEHNR and CDR2 FQNEAQ (reference sequence). DNA for the CDR3: TGTGCCAGCAGCTTAAGTGAAGCCGACTATGGCTACACCTTC. Its translation: CASSLSEADYGYTF.

The J gene is TRBJ1-5, the V gene TRBV6-1, with TRBD1 matching 10 bases. V was pared by 1 base and J by 6 bases, with 3 bases of the junction left unmatched. This CDR3 contains 15 residues. Germline lookup yields CDR1 MNHNS and CDR2 SASEGT. CDR3 sequence: CASSEGDRGGQPQHF. DNA of the CDR3: TGTGCCAGCAGTGAAGGGGACAGGGGCGGTCAGCCCCAGCATTTT.